A selection of T cell receptor beta chains follows, all from one sample in a study of cytomegalovirus exposure and HLA in healthy donors. Here immunoSEQ multiplex PCR was the method, and the copy in TCRdb shows in-frame clones only, minus some. The sample holds around 200,000 clones, around 67% seen once. The sample consisted of PBMCs. These receptor sequences come from a woman in her twenties or thirties in good health and CMV-seropositive. The CDR3 runs from the conserved cysteine through the conserved F or W. Fields, in order: CDR3 length, V gene, D gene, J gene, CDR3 protein. D genes are given only for firm matches.

14	TRBV27	TRBD2	TRBJ2-7	CASSLGSGGYEQYF
16	TRBV27	TRBD1	TRBJ1-3	CASSSRTGGLGNTIYF
15	TRBV27	-	TRBJ2-7	CASSSIGTPTYEQYF
11	TRBV20-1	-	TRBJ2-7	CSASRNYEQYF
13	TRBV25-1	TRBD1	TRBJ1-2	CASRDRGLYGYTF
15	TRBV5-1	-	TRBJ2-3	CASRPAPGGTDTQYF
16	TRBV7-9	TRBD1	TRBJ2-3	CSSSSLGQGAGDTQYF
14	TRBV11-3	-	TRBJ2-3	CASSPNQLTDTQYF
17	TRBV6-1	TRBD1	TRBJ1-6	CASSAPAGTAYNSPLHF
17	TRBV19	-	TRBJ1-2	CASTSLTETRANYGYTF
13	TRBV5-1	TRBD1	TRBJ2-7	CASSSGQTYEQYF
15	TRBV18	-	TRBJ2-7	CASSSLGADSYEQYF
16	TRBV7-9	TRBD1	TRBJ1-4	CSSSLTGGQVNEKLFF
15	TRBV11-2	-	TRBJ2-7	CASTPSGGAAYEQYF
13	TRBV27	-	TRBJ2-3	CASSSPPTDTQYF
17	TRBV7-8	TRBD1	TRBJ2-1	CASSLARMGQGRYEQFF
15	TRBV6-4	-	TRBJ2-2	CASNEGGVGAGELFF
13	TRBV13	-	TRBJ1-4	CASSVTGSRKLFF
15	TRBV7-9	-	TRBJ2-2	CASSLVNRVAGELFF
15	TRBV29-1	TRBD1	TRBJ2-1	CSVEDRTGYYNEQFF
15	TRBV5-8	TRBD1	TRBJ1-3	CASSPRTGAGNTIYF
13	TRBV19	-	TRBJ2-1	CASNRAFDNEQFF
14	TRBV6-1	-	TRBJ2-5	CASSGYAEGETQYF
13	TRBV28	-	-	CASSPRGGHEQYF
13	TRBV10-2	-	TRBJ2-1	CASNQASNNEQFF
15	TRBV27	-	TRBJ2-5	CASSFGGFVGETQYF
16	TRBV6-6	TRBD1	TRBJ1-2	CASIPGQGVTNYGYTF
15	TRBV28	TRBD1	TRBJ1-1	CASSSPTGPGTEAFF
17	TRBV9	TRBD2	TRBJ2-1	CASSSWTSGLSYNEQFF
14	TRBV19	TRBD1	TRBJ2-7	CATSSGTGSYGQYF
15	TRBV28	TRBD2	TRBJ2-7	CASSFRGGLSYEQYF
13	TRBV4-1	-	TRBJ2-7	CASSQPPYYEQYF
15	TRBV5-1	-	TRBJ2-4	CASSPGGQAKNIQYF
14	TRBV2	TRBD1	TRBJ1-4	CASRTGTGLEKLFF
12	TRBV14	-	TRBJ2-3	CASSPGARTQYF
13	TRBV29-1	TRBD2	TRBJ2-5	CSDSGLAGETQYF
14	TRBV6-5	-	TRBJ2-1	CASSYSAARDEQFF
17	TRBV28	TRBD2	TRBJ2-1	CASASHLAGSSYNEQFF
14	TRBV5-4	-	TRBJ1-3	CASSFSGSGNTIYF
15	TRBV6-6	TRBD1	TRBJ1-2	CASSGQGTTNYGYTF
12	TRBV5-4	-	TRBJ2-5	CASSYRGREQYF
14	TRBV5-1	-	TRBJ2-5	CASSLGAGQETQYF